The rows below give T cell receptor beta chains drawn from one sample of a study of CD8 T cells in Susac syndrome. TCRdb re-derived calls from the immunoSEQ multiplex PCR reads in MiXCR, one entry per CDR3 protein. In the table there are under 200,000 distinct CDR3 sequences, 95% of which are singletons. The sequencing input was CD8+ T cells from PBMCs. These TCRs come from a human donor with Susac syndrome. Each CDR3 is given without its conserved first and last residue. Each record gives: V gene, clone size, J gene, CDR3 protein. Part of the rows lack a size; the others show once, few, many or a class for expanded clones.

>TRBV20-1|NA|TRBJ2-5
SAVSGSGRAGETQY
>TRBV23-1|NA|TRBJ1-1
ASGTGSEAF
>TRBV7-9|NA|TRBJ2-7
ASSSLKDEQY
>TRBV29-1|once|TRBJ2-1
SVESLGLSHEQF
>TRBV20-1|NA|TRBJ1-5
SARVGGGRQPQH
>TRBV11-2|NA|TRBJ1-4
ASTTRAVEKLF
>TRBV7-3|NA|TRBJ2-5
ASSLTSPLNQETQY
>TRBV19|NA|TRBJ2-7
ASSPATGTLSYEQY
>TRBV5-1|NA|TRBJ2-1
ASSLARDNSYNEQF
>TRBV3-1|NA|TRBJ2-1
ASSQGENSYNEQF
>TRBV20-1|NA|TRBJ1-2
SSQGDINYGYT
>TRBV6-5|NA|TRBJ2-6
ASSYWTGGQSGANVLT
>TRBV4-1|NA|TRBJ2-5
ASSPLPVSQETQY
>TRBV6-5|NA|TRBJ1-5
ASTYPGGQGKTQPQH
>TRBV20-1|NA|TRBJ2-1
SARDQYSGRGVGDNEQF
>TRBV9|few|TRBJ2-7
ASSVTSGREYEQY
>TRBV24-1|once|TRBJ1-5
ATSDPGQPHQPQH
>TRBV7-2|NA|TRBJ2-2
ASSFPPSGGAGYGELF
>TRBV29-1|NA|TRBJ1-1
SVEGTRLNTEAF
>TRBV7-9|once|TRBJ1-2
ASSLPHMGNYGYT
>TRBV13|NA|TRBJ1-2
ASSTRSDNVPDGYT
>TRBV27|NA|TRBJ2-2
ASSLPISGGADTGELF
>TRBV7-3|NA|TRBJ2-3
ASSLLGGDWPDTQY
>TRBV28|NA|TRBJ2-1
ASSSPASGRLNEQF
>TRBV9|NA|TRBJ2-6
ASSPRASGANVLT
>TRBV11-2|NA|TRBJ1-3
ASSKLPLQARGKGGNTIY
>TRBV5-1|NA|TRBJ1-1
ASSLIGRDAF
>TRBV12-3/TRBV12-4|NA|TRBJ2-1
ASSIVSEQF
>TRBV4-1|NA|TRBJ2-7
ASSHGNRDKTYEQY
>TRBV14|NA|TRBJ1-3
ASSQVLSGNTIY
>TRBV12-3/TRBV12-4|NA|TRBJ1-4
ASSLRITNEKLF
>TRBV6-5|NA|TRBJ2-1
ASSAGVGDYNEQF
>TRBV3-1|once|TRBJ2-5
ASERAETQY
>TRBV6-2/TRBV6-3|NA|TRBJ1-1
ASRPPGGGEAF
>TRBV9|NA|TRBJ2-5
ASSVHTDGGGTQY
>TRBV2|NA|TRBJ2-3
ASKDGPSTDTQY
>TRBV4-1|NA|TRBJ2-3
ASSQALAGGQY
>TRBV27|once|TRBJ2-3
ASSLWGVGTDTQY
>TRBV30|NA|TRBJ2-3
AWSANSGGADTQY
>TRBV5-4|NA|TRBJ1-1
ASSLPENTEAF
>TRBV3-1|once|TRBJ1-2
ASSQEPGLGGYGYT
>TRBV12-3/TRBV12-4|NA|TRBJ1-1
ASSKTRNTEAF
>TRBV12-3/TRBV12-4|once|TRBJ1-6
ASSRTDYNSPLH
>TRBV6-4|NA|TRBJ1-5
ASSETGTGNQPQH
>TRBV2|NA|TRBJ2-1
ASARQSSYNEQF
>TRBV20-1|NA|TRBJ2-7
SARERGLAGVHEQY
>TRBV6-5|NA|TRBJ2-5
ASSDDQETQY
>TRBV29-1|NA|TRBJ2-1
SVLTLAGGLDEQF
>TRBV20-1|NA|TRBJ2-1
SAVGSSGSSIDEQF
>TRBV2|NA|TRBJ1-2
ASSDTRRYGYT
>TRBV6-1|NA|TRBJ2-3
ASSESNRGTGGSTDTQY
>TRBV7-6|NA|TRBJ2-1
ASSLSGTGFNEQF